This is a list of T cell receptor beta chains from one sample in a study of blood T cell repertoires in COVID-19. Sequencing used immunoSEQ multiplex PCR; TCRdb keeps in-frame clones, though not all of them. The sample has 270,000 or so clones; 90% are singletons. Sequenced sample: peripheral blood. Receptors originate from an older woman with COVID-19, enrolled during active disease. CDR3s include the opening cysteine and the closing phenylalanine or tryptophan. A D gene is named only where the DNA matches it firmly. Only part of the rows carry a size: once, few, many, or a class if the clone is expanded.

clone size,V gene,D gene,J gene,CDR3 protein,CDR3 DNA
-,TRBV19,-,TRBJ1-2,CASIGGYGYTF,TGTGCCAGTATTGGGGGCTACGGCTACACCTTC
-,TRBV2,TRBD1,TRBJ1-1,CASIRQGRTEAFF,TGTGCCAGCATCAGACAGGGGAGGACTGAAGCTTTCTTT
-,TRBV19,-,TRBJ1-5,CASSETGGGNQPQHF,TGTGCCAGTAGCGAAACGGGGGGTGGCAATCAGCCCCAGCATTTT
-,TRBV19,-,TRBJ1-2,CASTTGGGFRGYTF,TGTGCCAGTACTACGGGAGGGGGGTTTAGAGGCTACACCTTC
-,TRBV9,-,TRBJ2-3,CASSRTGQITDTQYF,TGTGCCAGCAGTAGAACTGGACAGATCACAGATACGCAGTATTTT
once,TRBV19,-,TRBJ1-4,CASSIPGAATNEKLFF,TGTGCCAGTAGTATACCAGGGGCAGCAACTAATGAAAAACTGTTTTTT
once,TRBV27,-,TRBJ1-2,CASRTRTETNYGYTF,TGTGCCAGCAGAACAAGGACAGAGACTAACTATGGCTACACCTTC
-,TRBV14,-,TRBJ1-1,CASSQELQGAEAFF,TGTGCCAGCAGCCAAGAACTCCAAGGGGCTGAAGCTTTCTTT
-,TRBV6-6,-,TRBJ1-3,CASSRTPGHRFAGNTIYF,TGTGCCAGCAGTCGTACCCCAGGGCATAGGTTCGCTGGAAACACCATATATTTT
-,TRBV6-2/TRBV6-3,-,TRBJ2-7,CASSYPATYSSYEQYF,TGTGCCAGCAGTTACCCAGCGACTTATAGCTCCTACGAGCAGTACTTC
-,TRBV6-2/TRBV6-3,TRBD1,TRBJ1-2,CASSYSTGFGGYTF,TGTGCCAGCAGTTACTCGACAGGGTTCGGTGGCTACACCTTC